Listed below are T cell receptor beta chains from one sample, sequenced in a study of blood T cell repertoires in COVID-19. Repertoires were generated with immunoSEQ multiplex PCR, while TCRdb's copy carries only in-frame clones and drops some. The repertoire holds roughly 250,000 clones, around 85% seen once, with approximately 4.2% in the top ten. Sequenced: PBMCs or T cells enriched from blood (not recorded which). These receptor sequences come from a woman aged 25 to 39 who had recovered from COVID-19. Each CDR3 is given with its conserved first and last residue. Fields, in order: clone size, J gene, V gene, D gene, CDR3 protein, CDR3 DNA. A D gene is named only where the DNA matches it firmly. Size is stated for part of the rows, as once, few or many counts, or as a class when the clone is expanded.

clone size: NA; J gene: TRBJ2-7; V gene: TRBV27; D gene: NA; CDR3 protein: CASKRGNSEQYF; CDR3 DNA: TGTGCCAGTAAAAGGGGTAATTCCGAGCAGTACTTC
clone size: NA; J gene: TRBJ1-5; V gene: TRBV10-3; D gene: NA; CDR3 protein: CAVRSGNNQPQHF; CDR3 DNA: TGTGCCGTACGTTCAGGGAACAATCAGCCCCAGCATTTT
clone size: NA; J gene: TRBJ2-1; V gene: TRBV5-4; D gene: NA; CDR3 protein: CASTSLLRRESHNEQFF; CDR3 DNA: TGTGCCAGCACATCCCTCCTTAGGAGGGAGTCCCACAATGAGCAGTTCTTC
clone size: NA; J gene: TRBJ2-1; V gene: TRBV5-6; D gene: NA; CDR3 protein: CASSLDQEQFF; CDR3 DNA: TGTGCCAGCAGCTTGGACCAGGAGCAGTTCTTC
clone size: NA; J gene: TRBJ1-2; V gene: TRBV25-1; D gene: TRBD1; CDR3 protein: CASSSQGPYGYTF; CDR3 DNA: TGTGCCAGCAGTTCACAGGGGCCTTATGGCTACACCTTC
clone size: NA; J gene: TRBJ1-1; V gene: TRBV29-1; D gene: NA; CDR3 protein: CSVEPRLNTEAFF; CDR3 DNA: TGCAGCGTTGAGCCTAGGCTGAACACTGAAGCTTTCTTT
clone size: once; J gene: TRBJ1-1; V gene: TRBV10-3; D gene: TRBD1; CDR3 protein: CAISGTGISEAFF; CDR3 DNA: TGTGCCATCAGCGGGACAGGGATCTCTGAAGCTTTCTTT
clone size: NA; J gene: TRBJ2-3; V gene: TRBV7-9; D gene: TRBD2; CDR3 protein: CASSPSGGRYSTDTQYF; CDR3 DNA: TGTGCCAGCAGCCCTAGCGGGGGGCGATATAGCACAGATACGCAGTATTTT
clone size: NA; J gene: TRBJ1-4; V gene: TRBV5-1; D gene: TRBD1; CDR3 protein: CASSLRTGGREKLFF; CDR3 DNA: TGCGCCAGCAGCTTGCGGACAGGGGGTCGTGAAAAACTGTTTTTT
clone size: NA; J gene: TRBJ1-2; V gene: TRBV2; D gene: NA; CDR3 protein: CASRRTAYGYTF; CDR3 DNA: TGTGCCAGCCGGAGGACAGCCTATGGCTACACCTTC
clone size: NA; J gene: TRBJ1-5; V gene: TRBV30; D gene: NA; CDR3 protein: CAWNIKGGNQPQHF; CDR3 DNA: TGTGCCTGGAATATTAAAGGAGGGAATCAGCCCCAGCATTTT
clone size: few; J gene: TRBJ1-2; V gene: TRBV28; D gene: TRBD1; CDR3 protein: CASSPTDRVSYGYTF; CDR3 DNA: TGTGCCAGCAGTCCAACGGACAGGGTTTCGTATGGCTACACCTTC
clone size: NA; J gene: TRBJ1-3; V gene: TRBV4-1; D gene: TRBD1; CDR3 protein: CASSQAPTGAFSGNTIYF; CDR3 DNA: TGCGCCAGCAGCCAAGCCCCGACAGGGGCATTCTCTGGAAACACCATATATTTT
clone size: NA; J gene: TRBJ2-6; V gene: TRBV7-7; D gene: NA; CDR3 protein: CASSPGQPTGGANVLTF; CDR3 DNA: TGTGCCAGCAGCCCTGGACAGCCAACGGGAGGGGCCAACGTCCTGACTTTC
clone size: NA; J gene: TRBJ1-2; V gene: TRBV5-4; D gene: NA; CDR3 protein: CASSTPRGSNYGYTF; CDR3 DNA: TGTGCCAGCAGCACTCCGCGAGGATCCAACTATGGCTACACCTTC
clone size: NA; J gene: TRBJ2-6; V gene: TRBV11-3; D gene: TRBD1; CDR3 protein: CASSLGGGFLGSGANVLTF; CDR3 DNA: TGTGCCAGCAGCTTAGGAGGGGGCTTCCTCGGCTCTGGGGCCAACGTCCTGACTTTC
clone size: NA; J gene: TRBJ2-7; V gene: TRBV6-1; D gene: NA; CDR3 protein: CASSESPIPFYEQYF; CDR3 DNA: TGTGCCAGCAGTGAAAGCCCTATTCCCTTCTACGAGCAGTACTTC
clone size: NA; J gene: TRBJ2-3; V gene: TRBV5-1; D gene: NA; CDR3 protein: CASSLGKTDTQYF; CDR3 DNA: TGCGCCAGCAGCTTGGGTAAAACAGATACGCAGTATTTT
clone size: few; J gene: TRBJ1-5; V gene: TRBV5-8; D gene: NA; CDR3 protein: CASSLVSGQPQHF; CDR3 DNA: TGTGCCAGCAGCTTGGTGTCAGGGCAGCCCCAGCATTTT
clone size: NA; J gene: TRBJ2-5; V gene: TRBV6-5; D gene: NA; CDR3 protein: CASSPYAREETQYF; CDR3 DNA: TGTGCCAGCAGTCCTTATGCCCGGGAGGAGACCCAGTACTTC
clone size: NA; J gene: TRBJ2-5; V gene: TRBV28; D gene: TRBD2; CDR3 protein: CASSASGGKETQYF; CDR3 DNA: TGTGCCAGCAGCGCAAGCGGGGGAAAAGAGACCCAGTACTTC
clone size: NA; J gene: TRBJ2-7; V gene: TRBV19; D gene: TRBD2; CDR3 protein: CASSGGLALYEQYF; CDR3 DNA: TGTGCCAGTAGTGGAGGACTAGCGTTGTACGAGCAGTACTTC
clone size: NA; J gene: TRBJ2-4; V gene: TRBV5-4; D gene: TRBD1; CDR3 protein: CASSLDRGTKNIQYF; CDR3 DNA: TGTGCCAGCAGCTTGGACAGGGGGACCAAAAACATTCAGTACTTC
clone size: NA; J gene: TRBJ2-1; V gene: TRBV5-1; D gene: NA; CDR3 protein: CASSSQWSLTNEQFF; CDR3 DNA: TGCGCCAGCAGTTCCCAGTGGTCACTAACCAATGAGCAGTTCTTC
clone size: NA; J gene: TRBJ1-1; V gene: TRBV5-1; D gene: NA; CDR3 protein: CASSLTVNTEAFF; CDR3 DNA: TGCGCCAGCAGCCTCACAGTGAACACTGAAGCTTTCTTT